The 29 T cell receptor beta chains below come from one sample, sequenced in a study of blood T cell repertoires in COVID-19. The repertoire was sequenced with immunoSEQ multiplex PCR; TCRdb's copy has only in-frame clones and lacks some. Seen here are roughly 320,000 clones, about 82% observed once, and the top ten hold roughly 7.8%. Sequencing input: peripheral blood. The receptors were gathered from a human donor in a cohort sampled during active COVID-19.

The chain links TRBV7-2 to TRBJ1-6; 7 bases match TRBD1. V shed 3 bases and J 6 bases; nucleotides not matched to a gene: 2. CDR3 length: 14 residues. The V gene's germline CDR1 is SGHTA and CDR2 FQGNSA. CDR3 protein: CASSFDRANSPLHF. CDR3 sequence (DNA): TGTGCCAGCAGCTTCGACAGGGCTAATTCACCCCTCCACTTT.

This rearrangement joins TRBV9 to TRBJ1-1; D might be TRBD1 (5 bases). The V end lost 3 bases, the J end lost 4 bases, and 10 bases lay between the germline ends. The CDR3 contains 13 residues. The V gene's germline CDR1 is SGDLS and CDR2 YYNGEE. CDR3: CASSETVSTEAFF. The CDR3 bases are TGTGCCAGCAGCGAGACAGTCTCCACTGAAGCTTTCTTT.

The DNA of the CDR3 is TGTGCCACCAGTGATTTAGGACAGGGGACTGGCTACACCTTC. Its protein product is CATSDLGQGTGYTF. V gene TRBV24-1 combines with J gene TRBJ1-2; 9 bases are a match to TRBD1. The CDR3 spans 14 residues. The V segment lost 1 base and the J segment 7 bases; nucleotides outside the gene matches: 3. Germline V CDR1 and CDR2: KGHDR, SFDVKD.

This chain connects TRBV18 to TRBJ2-7; 9 nucleotides line up with TRBD1. The germline CDR1 and CDR2 sequences are KGHSH and LQKENI. The CDR3 runs 15 residues. V lost 2 bases, J lost 4 bases, and 6 bases stayed unmatched. CDR3 in DNA: TGTGCCAGCTCACCAAATGCAGGACAGGGGTACGAGCAGTACTTC. Translating it yields CASSPNAGQGYEQYF.

The chain uses TRBV7-3 and TRBJ2-2; TRBD1 matches at 10 bases. Germline CDR1 reads SGHTA; CDR2 reads FQGTGA. The CDR3 extends over 15 amino acids. J gave up 6 bases and V 5 bases, and 6 bases lay outside the gene matches. This CDR3 reads CASSIDRGPAGELFF. CDR3 bases: TGTGCCAGCAGCATCGACAGGGGGCCTGCCGGGGAGCTGTTTTTT.

This clone was seen more than once but under ten times. The chain employs TRBV6-1 and TRBJ2-1; the D gene is possibly TRBD2 (6 bases). The germline V gene encodes CDR1 MNHNS and CDR2 SASEGT. The V and J ends lost 3 bases and 9 bases respectively, with 15 bases between them. CDR3 size: 14 residues. The CDR3 nucleotides are TGTGCCAGCAGTGATAAGCGGGCCGTCGGTGAGCAGTTCTTC. Residues: CASSDKRAVGEQFF.

The chain recombines TRBV12-3 or TRBV12-4 with TRBJ1-5; unclear D gene. V was clipped by 3 bases and J by 7 bases, with 10 bases between them. CDR3 size: 13 residues. CDR3 loop: CASSFIAKQPQHF. The DNA of the CDR3 is TGTGCCAGCAGTTTTATCGCGAAACAGCCCCAGCATTTT.

This clone was counted a few times. The chain couples TRBV2 to TRBJ2-6; D unresolved. Germline V lookup: CDR1 SNHLY, CDR2 FYNNEI. The V end was cut by 6 bases, the J end by 4 bases, with 13 bases between. The CDR3 runs 15 residues. DNA of the CDR3: TGTGCCAGCAGCAGAACAAGTCCCGGGGCCAACGTCCTGACTTTC. This codes for CASSRTSPGANVLTF.

The genes are TRBV5-1 and TRBJ2-1; possible D gene TRBD1, 6 bases. Germline V gives CDR1 SGHRS, CDR2 YFSETQ. Trimming shortened V by 4 bases and J by 8 bases, and 16 bases separated the two germline ends. This CDR3 is 14 amino acids long. CDR3 loop: CASSLETGSDEQFF. Written as DNA, the CDR3 is TGCGCCAGCAGCCTAGAAACAGGGAGCGATGAGCAGTTCTTC. Full variable domain (missing parts from reference TRBV5-1 and TRBJ2-1): KAGVTQTPRYLIKTRGQQVTLSCSPISGHRSVSWYQQTPGQGLQFLFEYFSETQRNKGNFPGRFSGRQFSNSRSEMNVSTLELGDSALYLCASSLETGSDEQFFGPGTRLTVL.

As regards this clone: Other nucleotide sequences in the sample specify the same CDR3. The chain combines TRBV7-9 with TRBJ2-4; D is unclear. Trimming took off 5 bases at V and 0 bases at J, with 11 bases between the two ends. Germline-derived CDR1 and CDR2 are SEHNR and FQNEAQ (reference sequence). The CDR3 has 15 amino acids. CDR3 amino acids: CASSPPGLAKNIQYF. CDR3 bases: TGTGCCAGCAGCCCCCCGGGTCTAGCCAAAAACATTCAGTACTTC.

The rearrangement joins TRBV9 to TRBJ2-2; 8 bases are a match to TRBD1. Germline V gene lookup returns CDR1 SGDLS and CDR2 YYNGEE. Trimming removed 1 base from V and 5 bases from J; junction bases left unmatched: 1. This CDR3 is 14 amino acids long. The CDR3 is CASSVQGATGELFF. The CDR3 DNA is TGTGCCAGCAGCGTACAGGGGGCTACCGGGGAGCTGTTTTTT.

The chain joins TRBV12-3 or TRBV12-4 to TRBJ1-1, with a weak D call TRBD1 (5 bases). The CDR3 totals 13 residues. Trimming shortened V by 2 bases and J by 5 bases, and 9 bases separated the two germline ends. CDR3 coding DNA: TGTGCCAGCAGTTTATTCGGGGGAACTGAAGCTTTCTTT. As protein: CASSLFGGTEAFF.

The chain carries TRBV5-6 and TRBJ1-5; tentatively, D is TRBD1 (6 bases). Per the germline V gene, CDR1 is SGHDT and CDR2 is YYEEEE. Trimming removed 4 bases at V and 5 bases at J, with 16 bases between. The CDR3 has 15 residues. The CDR3 DNA reads TGTGCCAGCAGCAAGACCGATACAGGGTATCAGCCCCAGCATTTT. Its protein is CASSKTDTGYQPQHF.

The chain combines TRBV7-8 with TRBJ1-4, with 7 bases aligning to TRBD1. From germline, CDR1 is SGHVS and CDR2 FQNEAQ. The CDR3 length is 15 residues. The junction had 8 bases not matched to a gene; V was cut back by 5 bases and J by 5 bases. The CDR3: CASSPGTVINEKLFF. Here the CDR3 DNA reads TGTGCCAGCAGCCCGGGGACAGTAATAAATGAAAAACTGTTTTTT.

This clone was seen at least ten times. Within the sample, other DNA sequences also encode this same CDR3. The chain links TRBV6-1 to TRBJ2-3; 13 nucleotides match TRBD2. The germline CDR1 and CDR2 sequences are MNHNS and SASEGT. Trimming at V came to 2 bases and at J to 4 bases, leaving 0 bases not matched to a gene. This CDR3 has 15 amino acids. Written as DNA, the CDR3 is TGTGCCAGCAGTGAAACTAGCGGGGGGGCAGATACGCAGTATTTT. This translates into CASSETSGGADTQYF.

This chain links TRBV12-3 or TRBV12-4 with TRBJ2-2; no definite D call. The CDR3 has 13 amino acids. The V end was cut by 6 bases, the J end by 2 bases, with 7 bases between. The CDR3 reads CASRNSNTGELFF. The DNA for the CDR3 is TGTGCCAGCAGAAACAGCAACACCGGGGAGCTGTTTTTT.

The J gene is TRBJ1-1, the V gene TRBV6-5, with D hard to call. The length of the CDR3 is 16 residues. From germline, CDR1 is MNHEY and CDR2 SVGAGI. V was pared by 0 bases and J by 4 bases, with 15 bases between. CDR3 coding DNA: TGTGCCAGCAGTTACTCGAGGCAGGCCGGGAGCACTGAAGCTTTCTTT. The encoded protein is CASSYSRQAGSTEAFF.

The chain carries TRBV15 and TRBJ2-2; possible D gene TRBD1, 6 bases. Trimming stripped 1 base from V and 3 bases from J, with 9 bases between. The length of the CDR3 is 15 residues. Germline V gives CDR1 LNHNV, CDR2 YYDKDF (reference sequence). The CDR3 DNA reads TGTGCCACCAGCAGAGTGAAGGGGGACACCGGGGAGCTGTTTTTT. It is translated as CATSRVKGDTGELFF.

The chain has TRBV7-3 and TRBJ2-6, with D uncertain. The CDR3 covers 14 residues. Trimming left V 2 bases short and J 2 bases short, with 4 bases between. Germline CDR1 and CDR2: SGHTA and FQGTGA. The DNA for the CDR3 is TGTGCCAGCAGCTTAGTCACTGGGGCCAACGTCCTGACTTTC. Amino acids: CASSLVTGANVLTF.

J is TRBJ1-6 and V is TRBV30; 8 bases are a match to TRBD1. Trimming at V came to 3 bases and at J to 7 bases, leaving 8 bases not matched to a gene. CDR1 and CDR2 (germline): GTSNPN, SVGIG (reference sequence). This CDR3 comprises 15 residues. The CDR3: CAWSVDRVKNSPLHF. CDR3 DNA sequence: TGTGCCTGGAGCGTGGACAGGGTCAAGAATTCACCCCTCCACTTT.

Of note for this clone: Other nucleotide sequences in the sample specify the same CDR3. The genes are TRBV9 and TRBJ1-1; tentatively, D is TRBD1 (5 bases). Germline values: CDR1 SGDLS, CDR2 YYNGEE. Trimming removed 1 base at V and 0 bases at J, with 7 bases between. The CDR3 runs to 14 residues. CDR3 nucleotides: TGTGCCAGCAGCGTACAGGGCATGAACACTGAAGCTTTCTTT. Translating it yields CASSVQGMNTEAFF.

The J gene is TRBJ1-1, the V gene TRBV27; D uncertain. Germline V CDR1 and CDR2: MNHEY, SMNVEV (reference sequence). V dropped 5 bases and J dropped 1 base, with 14 bases sitting between them. The CDR3 is 15 residues long. The CDR3 DNA reads TGTGCCAGCAGTCCCACCCAATTACAGAACACTGAAGCTTTCTTT. The encoded protein is CASSPTQLQNTEAFF.

The gene calls are TRBV4-2 and TRBJ2-1; 12 bases match TRBD2. Germline CDR1 is LGHNA and CDR2 is YNFKEQ. The J segment lost 9 bases and the V segment lost 5 bases, leaving 11 bases of the junction unmatched. The CDR3 contains 16 residues. The CDR3 coding sequence is TGTGCCAGCAGCGCCCCTAGCGGGGGGGCCCCCGGTGAGCAGTTCTTC. It encodes CASSAPSGGAPGEQFF.

This clone was observed at least ten times. The genes are TRBV18 and TRBJ1-1, with D unclear. This CDR3 contains 13 residues. Germline CDR1 and CDR2: KGHSH and LQKENI. Trimming removed 5 bases from V and 2 bases from J, with 9 bases in between. The CDR3 protein is CASSEKRNTEAFF. The DNA of the CDR3 is TGTGCCAGCTCAGAGAAACGAAACACTGAAGCTTTCTTT.

The genes are TRBV11-2 and TRBJ2-4, with D uncertain. The CDR3 runs to 15 residues. Trimming shortened V by 4 bases and J by 4 bases, and 14 bases separated the two germline ends. Germline V lookup: CDR1 SGHAT, CDR2 FQNNGV. CDR3: CASSSPWVEKNIQYF. For the CDR3, the DNA is TGTGCCAGCAGCTCCCCTTGGGTGGAGAAAAACATTCAGTACTTC.

The chain links TRBV27 to TRBJ1-2; 9 nucleotides align to TRBD1. Trimming at V came to 1 base and at J to 4 bases, leaving 7 bases not matched to a gene. Germline values: CDR1 MNHEY, CDR2 SMNVEV (reference sequence). The CDR3 loop spans 16 amino acids. The CDR3 DNA follows: TGTGCCAGCAGTTTATTAGGGACAGGGATGGGCTATGGCTACACCTTC. It codes for CASSLLGTGMGYGYTF.

The chain links TRBV5-5 to TRBJ1-1; unclear D gene. Between the trimmed V and J ends, which lost 0 bases and 1 base, there was a span of 13 bases. Germline lookup yields CDR1 SGHKS and CDR2 YYEKEE (reference sequence). The CDR3 length is 16 residues. CDR3 protein: CASSLVALGGNTEAFF. In DNA form, the CDR3 reads TGTGCCAGCAGCTTGGTCGCTTTAGGAGGGAACACTGAAGCTTTCTTT.

The chain employs TRBV30 and TRBJ2-7; 8 nucleotides line up with TRBD2. In germline, CDR1 is GTSNPN, CDR2 SVGIG (reference sequence). The ends lost 7 bases at V and 2 bases at J; junction bases unmatched: 1. This CDR3 contains 11 residues. CDR3 sequence (DNA): TGTGCCTTTAGCGGGGCCTACGAGCAGTACTTC. Translating gives CAFSGAYEQYF.

This chain joins TRBV3-1 (or the pseudogene TRBV3-2) and TRBJ2-2; the match to TRBD2 covers 14 bases. Germline CDR1 and CDR2: LGHDT and YNNKEL (reference sequence). CDR3 length: 16 amino acids. V shed 3 bases, J shed 6 bases, and the junction held 3 bases outside the gene matches. The CDR3 coding sequence is TGTGCCAGCAGCCACGGACTAGCGGGGGGCCCCGGGGAGCTGTTTTTT. It codes for CASSHGLAGGPGELFF.